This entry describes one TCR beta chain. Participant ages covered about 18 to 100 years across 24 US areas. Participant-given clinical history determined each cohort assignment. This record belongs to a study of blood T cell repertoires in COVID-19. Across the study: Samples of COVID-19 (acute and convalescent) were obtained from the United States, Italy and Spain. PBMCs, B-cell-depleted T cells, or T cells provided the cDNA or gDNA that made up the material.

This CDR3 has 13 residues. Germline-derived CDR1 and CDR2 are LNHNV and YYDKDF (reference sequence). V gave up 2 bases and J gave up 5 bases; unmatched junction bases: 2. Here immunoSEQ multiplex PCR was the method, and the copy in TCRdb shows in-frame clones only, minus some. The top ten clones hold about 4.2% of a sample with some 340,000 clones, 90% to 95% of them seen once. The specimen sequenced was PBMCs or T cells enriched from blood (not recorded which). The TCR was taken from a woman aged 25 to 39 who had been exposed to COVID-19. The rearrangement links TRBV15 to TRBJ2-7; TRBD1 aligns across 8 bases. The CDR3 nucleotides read TGTGCCACCAGCAGAAAGGACAGGGACGAGCAGTACTTC. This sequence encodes CATSRKDRDEQYF.